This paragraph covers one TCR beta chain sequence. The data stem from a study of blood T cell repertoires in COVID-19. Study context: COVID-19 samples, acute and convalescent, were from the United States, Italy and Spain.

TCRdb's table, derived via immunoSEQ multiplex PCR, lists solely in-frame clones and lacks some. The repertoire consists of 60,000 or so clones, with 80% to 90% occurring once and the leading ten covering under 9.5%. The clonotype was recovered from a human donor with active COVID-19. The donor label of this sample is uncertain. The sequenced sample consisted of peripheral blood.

CDR3 nucleotides: TGTGCCAGCAGCCCGACAGAAAACACCGGGGAGCTGTTTTTT. Encoded protein: CASSPTENTGELFF. V usage is TRBV3-1 (or the pseudogene TRBV3-2) and J usage is TRBJ2-2; D perhaps matches TRBD1 (5 bases). The V and J ends lost 4 bases and 2 bases respectively, with 8 bases between them. Per germline, CDR1 LGHDT and CDR2 YNNKEL (reference sequence). The CDR3 has 14 residues.